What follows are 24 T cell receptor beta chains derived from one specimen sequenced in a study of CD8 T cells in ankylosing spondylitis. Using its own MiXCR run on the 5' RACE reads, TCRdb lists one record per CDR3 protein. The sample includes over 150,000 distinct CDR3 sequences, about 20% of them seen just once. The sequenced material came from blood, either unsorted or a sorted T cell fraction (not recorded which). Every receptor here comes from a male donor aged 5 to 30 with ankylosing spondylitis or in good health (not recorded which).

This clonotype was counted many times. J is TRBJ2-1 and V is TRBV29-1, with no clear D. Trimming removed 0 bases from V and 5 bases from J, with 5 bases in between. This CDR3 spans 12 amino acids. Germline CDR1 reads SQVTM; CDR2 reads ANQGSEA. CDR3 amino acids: CSVEDQNNEQFF. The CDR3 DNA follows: TGCAGCGTTGAAGATCAGAACAATGAGCAGTTCTTC.

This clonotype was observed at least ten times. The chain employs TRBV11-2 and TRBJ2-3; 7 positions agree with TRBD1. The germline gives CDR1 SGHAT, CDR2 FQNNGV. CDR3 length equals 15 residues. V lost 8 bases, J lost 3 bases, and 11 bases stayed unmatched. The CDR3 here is CASRPRQGLTDTQYF. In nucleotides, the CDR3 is TGTGCCAGCCGACCCCGACAGGGATTGACAGATACGCAGTATTTT.

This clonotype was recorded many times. Here the CDR3 reads CASSLLASGLGLDTQYF. CDR3 DNA sequence: TGTGCCAGCAGTTTATTGGCTAGCGGGCTCGGGTTAGATACGCAGTATTTT. The chain recombines TRBV27 with TRBJ2-3, with 8 bases lining up with TRBD2. This CDR3 has 17 residues. V was clipped by 1 base and J by 5 bases; unmatched bases: 11. Germline V gene sequence: CDR1 MNHEY, CDR2 SMNVEV (reference sequence).

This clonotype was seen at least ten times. CDR3 loop: CSARESTGLQETQYF. Here the CDR3 DNA reads TGCAGTGCTAGAGAATCAACAGGTTTGCAAGAGACCCAGTACTTC. The gene calls are TRBV20-1 and TRBJ2-5, with TRBD1 as a possible D gene (5 bases). Between the trimmed V and J ends, which lost 0 bases and 2 bases, there was a span of 13 bases. CDR1 DFQATT and CDR2 SNEGSKA come from the germline V gene (reference sequence). The CDR3 is made up of 15 amino acids.

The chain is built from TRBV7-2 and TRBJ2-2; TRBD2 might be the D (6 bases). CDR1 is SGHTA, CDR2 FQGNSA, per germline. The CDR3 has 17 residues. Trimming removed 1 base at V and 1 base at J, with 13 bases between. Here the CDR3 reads CASSLGVLALNTGELFF. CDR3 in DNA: TGTGCCAGCAGCTTAGGTGTTCTAGCGCTGAACACCGGGGAGCTGTTTTTT.

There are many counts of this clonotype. The chain's CDR3 is CASSEWGRETQYF. CDR3 bases: TGTGCCAGCAGTGAATGGGGACGGGAGACCCAGTACTTC. The chain recombines TRBV25-1 with TRBJ2-5; the D gene could be TRBD1 or TRBD2 (5 bases each). The CDR3 spans 13 residues. With 1 base removed from V and 5 bases from J, the gap between germline ends came to 8 bases. CDR1 and CDR2 (germline): MGHDK, SYGVNS. Filled out from reference TRBV25-1 and TRBJ2-5, the complete variable domain reads EADIYQTPRYLVIGTGKKITLECSQTMGHDKMYWYQQDPGMELHLIHYSYGVNSTEKGDLSSESTVSRIRTEHFPLTLESARPSHTSQYLCASSEWGRETQYFGPGTRLLVL.

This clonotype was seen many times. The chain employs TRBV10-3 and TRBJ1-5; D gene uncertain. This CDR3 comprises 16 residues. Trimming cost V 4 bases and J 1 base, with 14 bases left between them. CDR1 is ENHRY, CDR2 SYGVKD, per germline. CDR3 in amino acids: CAISAGRDTSNQPQHF. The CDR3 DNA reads TGTGCCATCAGTGCAGGCCGCGACACAAGCAATCAGCCCCAGCATTTT.

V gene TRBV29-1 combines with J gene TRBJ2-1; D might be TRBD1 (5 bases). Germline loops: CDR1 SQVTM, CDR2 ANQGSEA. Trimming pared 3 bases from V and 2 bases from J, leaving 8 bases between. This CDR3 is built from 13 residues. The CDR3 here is CSVEGRTYNEQFF. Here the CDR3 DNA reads TGCAGCGTTGAGGGGCGGACCTACAATGAGCAGTTCTTC.

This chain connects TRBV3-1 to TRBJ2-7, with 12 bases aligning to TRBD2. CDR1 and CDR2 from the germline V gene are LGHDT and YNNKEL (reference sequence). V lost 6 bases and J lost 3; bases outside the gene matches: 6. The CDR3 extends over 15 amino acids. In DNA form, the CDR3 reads TGTGCCAGCAGGCGGACTAGCGGGATTATCTACGAGCAGTACTTC. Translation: CASRRTSGIIYEQYF.

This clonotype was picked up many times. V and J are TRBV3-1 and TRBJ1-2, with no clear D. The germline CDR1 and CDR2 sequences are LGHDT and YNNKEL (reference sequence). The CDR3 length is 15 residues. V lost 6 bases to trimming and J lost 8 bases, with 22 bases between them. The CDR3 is CASSRTLEGSGGYTF. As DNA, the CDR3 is TGTGCCAGCAGTCGAACACTGGAGGGATCAGGAGGCTACACCTTC. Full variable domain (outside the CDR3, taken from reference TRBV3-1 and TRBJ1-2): DTAVSQTPKYLVTQMGNDKSIKCEQNLGHDTMYWYKQDSKKFLKIMFSYNNKELIINETVPNRFSPKSPDKAHLNLHINSLELGDSAVYFCASSRTLEGSGGYTFGSGTRLTVV.

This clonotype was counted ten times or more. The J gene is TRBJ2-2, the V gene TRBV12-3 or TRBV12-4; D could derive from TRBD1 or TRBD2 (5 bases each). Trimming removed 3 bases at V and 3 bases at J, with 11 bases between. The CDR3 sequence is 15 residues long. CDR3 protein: CASSFNGADTGELFF. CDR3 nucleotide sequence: TGTGCCAGCAGTTTCAACGGGGCCGACACCGGGGAGCTGTTTTTT.

CDR3 nucleotides: TGTGCCAGCAGCTACAGGGCAATCGGGGAGCTGTTTTTT. Protein: CASSYRAIGELFF. This chain links TRBV7-8 with TRBJ2-2; D is perhaps TRBD1 (6 bases). CDR3 length equals 13 residues. Trimming took off 4 bases at V and 7 bases at J, with 10 bases between the two ends. The V gene's germline CDR1 is SGHVS and CDR2 FQNEAQ.

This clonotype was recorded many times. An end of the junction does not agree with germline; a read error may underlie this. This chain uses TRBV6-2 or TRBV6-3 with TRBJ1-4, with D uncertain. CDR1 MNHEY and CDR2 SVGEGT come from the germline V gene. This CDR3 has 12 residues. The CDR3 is CASSYVNGKLFF. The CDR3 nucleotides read TGTGCCAGCAGTTATGTCAATGGAAAACTGTTTTTT.

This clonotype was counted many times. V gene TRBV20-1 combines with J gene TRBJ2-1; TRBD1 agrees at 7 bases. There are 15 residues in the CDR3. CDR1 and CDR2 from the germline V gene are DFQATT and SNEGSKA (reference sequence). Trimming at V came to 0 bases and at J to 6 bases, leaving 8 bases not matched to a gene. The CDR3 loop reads CSARDQGVSPNEQFF. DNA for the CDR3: TGCAGTGCTAGAGATCAGGGGGTATCACCCAATGAGCAGTTCTTC.

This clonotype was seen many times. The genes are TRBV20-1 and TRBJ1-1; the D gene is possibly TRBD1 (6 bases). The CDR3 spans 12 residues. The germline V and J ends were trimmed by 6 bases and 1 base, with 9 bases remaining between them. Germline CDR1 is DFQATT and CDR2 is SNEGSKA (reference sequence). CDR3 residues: CSAKTGNTEAFF. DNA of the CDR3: TGCAGTGCAAAGACAGGGAACACTGAAGCTTTCTTT.

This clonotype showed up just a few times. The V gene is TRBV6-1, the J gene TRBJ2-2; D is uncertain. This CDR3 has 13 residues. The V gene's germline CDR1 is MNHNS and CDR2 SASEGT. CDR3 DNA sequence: TGTGCGGCAAGCGAGGTTCGCACCGGGGAGCTGTTTTTT. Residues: CAASEVRTGELFF.

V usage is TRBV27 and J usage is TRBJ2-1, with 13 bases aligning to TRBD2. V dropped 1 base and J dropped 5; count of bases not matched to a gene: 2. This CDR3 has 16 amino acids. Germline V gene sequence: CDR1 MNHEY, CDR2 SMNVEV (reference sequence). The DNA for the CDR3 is TGTGCCAGCAGTTTATTGGGACTAGCGGGAAACAATGAGCAGTTCTTC. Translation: CASSLLGLAGNNEQFF.

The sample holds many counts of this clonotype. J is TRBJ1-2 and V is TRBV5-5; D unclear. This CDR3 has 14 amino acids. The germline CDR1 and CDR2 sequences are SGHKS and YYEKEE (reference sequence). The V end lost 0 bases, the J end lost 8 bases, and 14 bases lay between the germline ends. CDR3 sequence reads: CASSLEVGVRGYTF. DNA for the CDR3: TGTGCCAGCAGCTTGGAAGTCGGGGTCCGGGGCTACACCTTC.

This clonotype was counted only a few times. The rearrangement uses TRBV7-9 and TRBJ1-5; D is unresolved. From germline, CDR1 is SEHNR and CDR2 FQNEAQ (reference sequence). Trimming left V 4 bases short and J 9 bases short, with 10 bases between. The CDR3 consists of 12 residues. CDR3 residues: CASSSTLGPQHF. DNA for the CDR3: TGTGCCAGCAGCTCCACCTTAGGGCCCCAGCATTTT.

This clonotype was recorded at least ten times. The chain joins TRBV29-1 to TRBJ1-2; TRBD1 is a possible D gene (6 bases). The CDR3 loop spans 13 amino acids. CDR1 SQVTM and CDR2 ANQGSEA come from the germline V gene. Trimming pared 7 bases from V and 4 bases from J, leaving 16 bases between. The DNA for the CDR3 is TGCAGCGCTGGGGCCCGGGACACCTATGGCTACACCTTC. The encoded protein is CSAGARDTYGYTF.

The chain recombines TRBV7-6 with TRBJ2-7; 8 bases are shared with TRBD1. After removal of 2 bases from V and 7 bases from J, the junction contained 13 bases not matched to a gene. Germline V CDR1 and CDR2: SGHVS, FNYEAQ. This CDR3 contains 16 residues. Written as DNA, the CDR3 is TGTGCCAGCAGCTTACACCCGCCGGACAGGGAAGGTGAGCAGTACTTC. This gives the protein CASSLHPPDREGEQYF. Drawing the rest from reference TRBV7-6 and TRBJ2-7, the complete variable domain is GAGVSQSPRYKVTKRGQDVALRCDPISGHVSLYWYRQALGQGPEFLTYFNYEAQQDKSGLPNDRFSAERPEGSISTLTIQRTEQRDSAMYRCASSLHPPDREGEQYFGPGTRLTVT.

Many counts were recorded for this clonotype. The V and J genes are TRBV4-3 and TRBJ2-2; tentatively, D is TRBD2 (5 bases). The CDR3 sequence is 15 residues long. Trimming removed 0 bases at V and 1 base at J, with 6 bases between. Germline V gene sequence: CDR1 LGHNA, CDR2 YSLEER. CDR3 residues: CASSQDEGNTGELFF. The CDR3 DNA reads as TGCGCCAGCAGCCAAGATGAGGGGAACACCGGGGAGCTGTTTTTT.

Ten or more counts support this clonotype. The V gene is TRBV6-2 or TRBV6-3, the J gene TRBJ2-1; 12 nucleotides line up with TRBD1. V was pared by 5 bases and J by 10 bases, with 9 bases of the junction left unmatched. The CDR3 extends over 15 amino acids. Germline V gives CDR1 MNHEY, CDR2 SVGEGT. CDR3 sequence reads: CASSPPGQGAGEQFF. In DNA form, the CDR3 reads TGTGCCAGCAGTCCCCCGGGACAGGGGGCGGGGGAGCAGTTCTTC.

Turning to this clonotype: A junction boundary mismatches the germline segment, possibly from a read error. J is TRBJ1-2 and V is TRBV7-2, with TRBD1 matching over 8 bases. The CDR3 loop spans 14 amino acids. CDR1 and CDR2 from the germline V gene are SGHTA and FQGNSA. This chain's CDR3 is CASSRDRSNYGYPF. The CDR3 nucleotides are TGTGCCAGCAGCAGGGACAGGTCTAACTATGGCTACCCCTTC. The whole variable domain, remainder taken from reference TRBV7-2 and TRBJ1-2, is GAGVSQSPSNKVTEKGKDVELRCDPISGHTALYWYRQSLGQGLEFLIYFQGNSAPDKSGLPSDRFSAERTGGSVSTLTIQRTQQEDSAVYLCASSRDRSNYGYPFGSGTRLTVV.